The 21 T cell receptor beta chains below all came from one sample that was sequenced in a study of coeliac disease. The study's findings and limits: Lower clonality than controls marked TRB and TRG repertoires from active celiac intraepithelial and lamina propria samples.

Antigens of these TCRs are unknown. Assay used: immunoSEQ multiplex PCR; TCRdb lists only in-frame clones, some missing. The sample shows 3,500 to 5,500 clones, less than 70% of them seen only once. What was sequenced was intraepithelial lymphocytes from the gut. These receptor sequences come from a man between 65 and 79 years old with active celiac disease.

The V gene is TRBV6-5, the J gene TRBJ2-3; a possible D gene is TRBD1 (6 bases). V gave up 5 bases and J gave up 6 bases, with 15 bases separating them. The CDR3 is 14 amino acids. Per the germline V gene, CDR1 is MNHEY and CDR2 is SVGAGI. The CDR3 loop reads CASSDPTGSDTQYF. DNA for the CDR3: TGTGCCAGCAGTGATCCTACAGGGAGCGATACGCAGTATTTT.

The chain employs TRBV6-6 and TRBJ1-1, with unresolved D. This CDR3 has 15 amino acids. In germline, CDR1 is MNHNY, CDR2 SVGAGI (reference sequence). The V end was cut by 0 bases, the J end by 1 base, with 9 bases between. The CDR3 DNA reads as TGTGCCAGCAGTTACTCGTACGTGCGGAACACTGAAGCTTTCTTT. It specifies CASSYSYVRNTEAFF.

This rearrangement joins TRBV27 to TRBJ2-5, with a possible D match to TRBD1 (5 bases). The V gene lost 0 bases and the J gene lost 0 bases, with 8 bases spanning the gap. CDR3 size: 15 residues. Germline V gives CDR1 MNHEY, CDR2 SMNVEV (reference sequence). This CDR3 is CASSLSGQHQETQYF. The CDR3 DNA sequence: TGTGCCAGCAGTTTATCGGGGCAGCACCAAGAGACCCAGTACTTC.

The chain couples TRBV15 to TRBJ2-5, with 11 bases lining up with TRBD1. This CDR3 has 16 residues. Germline V gene data show CDR1 as LNHNV and CDR2 as YYDKDF (reference sequence). Trimming removed 3 bases from V and 5 bases from J; junction bases left unmatched: 8. CDR3 loop: CATSRERDRGRETQYF. The CDR3 region has the DNA TGTGCCACCAGCAGGGAACGGGACAGGGGGAGGGAGACCCAGTACTTC.

This clone occurred a few times. The chain links TRBV9 to TRBJ2-1, with TRBD2 matching over 8 bases. Trimming took 0 bases from V and 10 from J; bases not matched to a gene: 6. The CDR3 is 14 amino acids. The germline CDR1 and CDR2 sequences are SGDLS and YYNGEE. The CDR3 coding sequence is TGTGCCAGCAGCGTAGATGGACTAGCCCTAGAGCAGTTCTTC. Translation gives CASSVDGLALEQFF.

CDR3 sequence: CASSLQGNYGYTF. CDR3 DNA sequence: TGCGCCAGCAGCTTACAGGGGAACTATGGCTACACCTTC. The rearrangement joins TRBV5-1 to TRBJ1-2, with 7 positions matching TRBD1. The CDR3 extends over 13 amino acids. Germline CDR1 is SGHRS and CDR2 is YFSETQ. Trimming took 2 bases from V and 2 from J; bases not matched to a gene: 0.

The chain employs TRBV2 and TRBJ1-1; no clear D gene. Germline loops: CDR1 SNHLY, CDR2 FYNNEI. The CDR3 runs 13 residues. V lost 2 bases and J lost 1, with 5 bases in between. The CDR3 DNA is TGTGCCAGCAGTGAAACGGGGAACACTGAAGCTTTCTTT. This translates into CASSETGNTEAFF. Drawing the rest from reference TRBV2 and TRBJ1-1, the complete variable domain is EPEVTQTPSHQVTQMGQEVILRCVPISNHLYFYWYRQILGQKVEFLVSFYNNEISEKSEIFDDQFSVERPDGSNFTLKIRSTKLEDSAMYFCASSETGNTEAFFGQGTRLTVV.

This chain connects TRBV28 to TRBJ2-7, with D possibly being TRBD2 (5 bases). The CDR3 loop spans 14 amino acids. Trimming left V 6 bases short and J 2 bases short, with 14 bases between. Per the germline V gene, CDR1 is MDHEN and CDR2 is SYDVKM. CDR3 amino acids: CASRVLGRTYEQYF. The CDR3 coding sequence is TGTGCCAGCAGGGTACTAGGACGGACCTACGAGCAGTACTTC.

The V and J genes are TRBV4-1 and TRBJ2-2; D perhaps matches TRBD2 (5 bases). Germline V gene lookup returns CDR1 MGHRA and CDR2 YSYEKL. This CDR3 has 17 residues. V was cut by 4 bases and J by 4 bases, with 19 bases left in between. The CDR3 here is CASSPIGGHHLTGELFF. CDR3 sequence (DNA): TGCGCCAGCAGCCCTATAGGAGGTCACCACCTCACCGGGGAGCTGTTTTTT.

Relative to its sample, this clone is medium-sized. The chain has TRBV13 and TRBJ2-5, with D unclear. Germline V gene sequence: CDR1 PRHDT, CDR2 FYEKMQ (reference sequence). Trimming left V 2 bases short and J 2 bases short, with 12 bases between. CDR3 size: 15 residues. The CDR3 spells CASSLMGGLQETQYF. In DNA form, the CDR3 reads TGTGCCAGCAGCTTAATGGGTGGGCTACAAGAGACCCAGTACTTC.

V is TRBV7-2 and J is TRBJ2-5; D gene unclear. Germline V gives CDR1 SGHTA, CDR2 FQGNSA. V dropped 1 base and J dropped 5 bases, with 8 bases sitting between them. The CDR3 runs to 13 residues. The CDR3 DNA is TGTGCCAGCAGCTTAGTGTTACGGGAGACCCAGTACTTC. Translating gives CASSLVLRETQYF.

The gene calls are TRBV28 and TRBJ1-2; D gene uncertain. Trimming removed 6 bases from V and 1 base from J, with 9 bases in between. Looked up from germline, CDR1 is MDHEN and CDR2 is SYDVKM. CDR3 length: 13 amino acids. This CDR3 is CASRQQLNYGYTF. CDR3 sequence (DNA): TGTGCCAGCAGGCAACAGCTTAACTATGGCTACACCTTC.

The V and J genes are TRBV5-1 and TRBJ1-5; 8 nucleotides match TRBD1. CDR3 size: 14 residues. Germline assignment: CDR1 SGHRS and CDR2 YFSETQ. The junction had 4 bases not matched to a gene; V was cut back by 4 bases and J by 4 bases. CDR3: CASSPGQGNQPQHF. CDR3 bases: TGCGCCAGCAGCCCCGGACAGGGAAATCAGCCCCAGCATTTT.

This clone turned up a few times. Compared with germline, one end of the junction differs, possibly owing to a read error. This sequence joins TRBV6-1 and TRBJ1-1; possibly TRBD1 for D (5 bases). The CDR3 has 13 residues. Per the germline V gene, CDR1 is MNHNS and CDR2 is SASEGT. The CDR3 region is CASSEEGRTEAFF. The DNA for the CDR3 is TGTGCCAGCAGCGAAGAGGGGAGGACTGAAGCTTTCTTT.

This clone was counted between two and nine times. This chain links TRBV9 with TRBJ2-1; 9 bases line up with TRBD2. J gave up 3 bases and V 9 bases, and 13 bases lay outside the gene matches. CDR1 is SGDLS, CDR2 YYNGEE, per germline. The CDR3 has 16 amino acids. The CDR3 loop reads CATNLAGGWGYNEQFF. Written as DNA, the CDR3 is TGTGCCACGAACCTCGCGGGAGGGTGGGGCTACAATGAGCAGTTCTTC.

This clone showed up just once. The chain uses TRBV6-1 and TRBJ1-2, with D perhaps TRBD1 (6 bases). The CDR3 is 16 residues long. V was cut by 3 bases and J by 4 bases, with 18 bases left in between. Per germline, CDR1 MNHNS and CDR2 SASEGT. CDR3: CASSDLFQGRGYGYTF. The CDR3 DNA sequence: TGTGCCAGCAGTGACTTATTTCAGGGGCGCGGCTATGGCTACACCTTC.

The table lists this clone with a count of one. This rearrangement joins TRBV30 to TRBJ1-6; no reliable D call. Trimming took off 1 base at V and 8 bases at J, with 9 bases between the two ends. CDR3 length: 13 amino acids. In germline, CDR1 is GTSNPN, CDR2 SVGIG (reference sequence). The CDR3 sequence: CAWSATLDSPLHF. The CDR3 DNA follows: TGTGCCTGGAGTGCGACCCTAGATTCACCCCTCCACTTT.

This clone was recorded a few times. The rearrangement joins TRBV2 to TRBJ2-6, with a weak D call TRBD2 (8 bases). V was shortened by 6 bases and J by 0 bases, with 15 bases between the two germline ends. Germline CDR1 SNHLY, CDR2 FYNNEI. CDR3 length equals 17 residues. The CDR3 DNA reads as TGTGCCAGCAGAGGACAGGCGGGGGGCTCTGGGGCCAACGTCCTGACTTTC. Translation gives CASRGQAGGSGANVLTF.

The rearrangement joins TRBV28 to TRBJ1-4; maybe TRBD1 (5 bases). The germline V and J ends were trimmed by 9 bases and 5 bases, with 13 bases remaining between them. From germline, CDR1 is MDHEN and CDR2 SYDVKM. The length of the CDR3 is 13 residues. The CDR3 DNA sequence: TGTGCCAGTGACGGGGGGGAAAATGAAAAACTGTTTTTT. Its translation: CASDGGENEKLFF.

J is TRBJ2-7 and V is TRBV15; 7 bases are a match to TRBD1. The junction had 6 bases not matched to a gene; V was cut back by 2 bases and J by 2 bases. The germline V gene has CDR1 LNHNV and CDR2 YYDKDF (reference sequence). This CDR3 is 15 amino acids long. The CDR3 DNA reads TGTGCCACCAGCAGAACGACCGGGACAGCCTACGAGCAGTACTTC. It translates to CATSRTTGTAYEQYF. Combining the CDR3 with reference TRBV15 and TRBJ2-7 gives the whole variable domain DAMVIQNPRYQVTQFGKPVTLSCSQTLNHNVMYWYQQKSSQAPKLLFHYYDKDFNNEADTPDNFQSRRPNTSFCFLDIRSPGLGDTAMYLCATSRTTGTAYEQYFGPGTRLTVT.

This rearrangement joins TRBV6-1 to TRBJ1-4, with 11 bases fitting TRBD1. The trim removed 2 bases at V and 7 bases at J, leaving 9 bases unmatched. The CDR3 contains 17 residues. Germline lookup yields CDR1 MNHNS and CDR2 SASEGT. The CDR3 here is CASSERTGGFGVEKLFF. In DNA, the CDR3 is TGTGCCAGCAGTGAACGGACAGGGGGCTTCGGTGTTGAAAAACTGTTTTTT.